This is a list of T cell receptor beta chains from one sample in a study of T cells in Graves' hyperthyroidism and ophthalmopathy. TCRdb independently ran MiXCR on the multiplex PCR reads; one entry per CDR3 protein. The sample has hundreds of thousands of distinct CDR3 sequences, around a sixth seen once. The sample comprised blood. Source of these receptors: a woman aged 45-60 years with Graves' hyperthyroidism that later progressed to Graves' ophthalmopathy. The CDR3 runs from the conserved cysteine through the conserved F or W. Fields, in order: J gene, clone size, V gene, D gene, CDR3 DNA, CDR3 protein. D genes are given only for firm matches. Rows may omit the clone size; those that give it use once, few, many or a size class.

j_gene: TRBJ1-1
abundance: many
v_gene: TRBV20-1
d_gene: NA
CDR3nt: TGCAGTGCTAGAGGTTCACCGGGGTTGAACACTGAAGCTTTCTTT
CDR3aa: CSARGSPGLNTEAFF

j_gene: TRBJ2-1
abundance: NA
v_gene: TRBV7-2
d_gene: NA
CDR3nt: TGTGCCAGCAGCTTTCGGCAGGGGATATACAATGAGCAGTTCTTC
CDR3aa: CASSFRQGIYNEQFF

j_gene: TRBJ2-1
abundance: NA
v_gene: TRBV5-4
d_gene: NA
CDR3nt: TGTGCCAGCAGCCGGACGACCGAAAAGCAGTTCTTC
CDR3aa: CASSRTTEKQFF

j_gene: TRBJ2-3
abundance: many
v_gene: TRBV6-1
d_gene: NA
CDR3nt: TGTGCCAGCAGTGAAGACGCAAGAGTACCCACAGATACGCAGTATTTT
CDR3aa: CASSEDARVPTDTQYF

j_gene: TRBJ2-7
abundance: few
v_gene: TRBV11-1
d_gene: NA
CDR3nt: TGTGGCAGCAGCTTGGGGAGAGGGACCTACGAGCAGTACTTC
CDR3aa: CGSSLGRGTYEQYF

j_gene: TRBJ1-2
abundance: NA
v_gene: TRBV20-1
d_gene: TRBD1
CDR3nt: TGCAGTGCTAGAGGGGCGACAGGGCTTAAGATTCGCTACACCTTC
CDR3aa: CSARGATGLKIRYTF

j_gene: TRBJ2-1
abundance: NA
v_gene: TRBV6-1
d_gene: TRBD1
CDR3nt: TGTGCCAGCAGCCGGACAGGGATGGAGAATGAGCAGTTCTTC
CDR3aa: CASSRTGMENEQFF

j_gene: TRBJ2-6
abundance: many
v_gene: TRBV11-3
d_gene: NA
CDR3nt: TGTGCCAGCAGCTTCGAAGGGGCCAACGTCCTGACTTTC
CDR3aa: CASSFEGANVLTF

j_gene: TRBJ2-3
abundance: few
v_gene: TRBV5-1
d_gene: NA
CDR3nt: TGCGCCAGCAGCCCGTTCGGGGCAGATACGCAGTATTTT
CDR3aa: CASSPFGADTQYF

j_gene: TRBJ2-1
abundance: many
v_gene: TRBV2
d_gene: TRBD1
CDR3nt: TGTGCCAGCGGGACCGGGACAGGGGGGGAAAAGTCCTACAATGAGCAGTTCTTC
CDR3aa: CASGTGTGGEKSYNEQFF

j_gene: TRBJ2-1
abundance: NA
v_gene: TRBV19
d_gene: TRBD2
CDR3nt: TGTGCCAGTAGTGACGGACTAGCGGGGCCCTCAGATGAGCAGTTCTTC
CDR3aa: CASSDGLAGPSDEQFF

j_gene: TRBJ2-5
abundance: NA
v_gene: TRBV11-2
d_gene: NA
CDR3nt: TGCGCCAGCAGCCACCGGGACAAACTCCAAGAGACCCAGTACTTC
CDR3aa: CASSHRDKLQETQYF

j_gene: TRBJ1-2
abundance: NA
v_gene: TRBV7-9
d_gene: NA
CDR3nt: TGTGCCAGCAGCTTTGTAATGACAGTAGCATATGGCTACACCTTC
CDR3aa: CASSFVMTVAYGYTF

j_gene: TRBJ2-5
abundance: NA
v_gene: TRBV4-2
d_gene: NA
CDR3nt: TGTGCCAGCAGCCAAGATGGCAGAAGAGAGACCCAGTACTTC
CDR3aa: CASSQDGRRETQYF

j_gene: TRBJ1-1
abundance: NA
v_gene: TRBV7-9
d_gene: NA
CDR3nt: TGTGCCAGCAGCTCCGCGGCCATTGAAGCTTTCTTT
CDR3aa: CASSSAAIEAFF

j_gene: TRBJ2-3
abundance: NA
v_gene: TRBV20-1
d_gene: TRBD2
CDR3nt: TGCAGTGCTAGTTTTTATAGCGGGAGCACAGATACGCAGTATTTT
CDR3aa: CSASFYSGSTDTQYF

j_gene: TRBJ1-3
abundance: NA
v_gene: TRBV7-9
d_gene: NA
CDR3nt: TGTGCCAGCAGCCCCCGGACAGATGGGAACACCATATATTTT
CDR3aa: CASSPRTDGNTIYF

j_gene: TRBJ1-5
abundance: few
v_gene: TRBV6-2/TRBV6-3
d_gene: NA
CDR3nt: TGTGCCAGCGGGAGCGTCAATCAGCCCCAGCATTTT
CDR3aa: CASGSVNQPQHF

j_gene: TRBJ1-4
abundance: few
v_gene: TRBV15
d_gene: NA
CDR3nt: TGTGCCACCAGCAGACCCTTCGGAGTTGAAAAACTGTTTTTT
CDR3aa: CATSRPFGVEKLFF

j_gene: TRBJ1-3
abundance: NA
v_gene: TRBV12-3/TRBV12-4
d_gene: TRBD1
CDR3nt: TGTGCCAGCAGTTCCTGGACAGGGACAGGTGGAAACACCATATATTTT
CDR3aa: CASSSWTGTGGNTIYF

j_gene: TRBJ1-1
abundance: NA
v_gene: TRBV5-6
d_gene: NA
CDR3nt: TGTGCCAGCACCCGAGTAGTGAACACTGAAGCTTTCTTT
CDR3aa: CASTRVVNTEAFF

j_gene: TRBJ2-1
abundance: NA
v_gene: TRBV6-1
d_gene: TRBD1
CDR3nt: TGTGCCAGCAGATTGGACAGGGGGAGTGGGGATGAGCAGTTCTTC
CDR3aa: CASRLDRGSGDEQFF

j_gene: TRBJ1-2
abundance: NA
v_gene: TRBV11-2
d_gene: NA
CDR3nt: TGTGCCAGCAGCTTAGACAGGATTTTGTATGGCTACACCTTC
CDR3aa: CASSLDRILYGYTF

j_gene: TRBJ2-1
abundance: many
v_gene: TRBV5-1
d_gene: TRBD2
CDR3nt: TGCGCCAGCAGCTTGGTGGGGCCTAGCGGGGGGGCCTTAAATGAGCAGTTCTTC
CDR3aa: CASSLVGPSGGALNEQFF

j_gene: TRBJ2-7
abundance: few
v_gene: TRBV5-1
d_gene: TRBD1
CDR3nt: TGCGCCAGCAGCTTACCGGGACAGGCCCATTCCTACGAGCAGTACTTC
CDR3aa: CASSLPGQAHSYEQYF

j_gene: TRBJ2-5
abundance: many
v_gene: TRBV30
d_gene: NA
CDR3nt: TGTGCCTGGAGTGTACTCAAACAAGAGACCCAGTACTTC
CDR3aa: CAWSVLKQETQYF

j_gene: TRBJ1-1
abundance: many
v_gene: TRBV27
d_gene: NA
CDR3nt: TGTGCCAGCAGTCCACTACTTTCGCCGGGGACTGAAGCTTTCTTT
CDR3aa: CASSPLLSPGTEAFF

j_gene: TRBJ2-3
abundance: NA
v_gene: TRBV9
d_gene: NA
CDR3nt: TGTGCCAGCAGCGTAGCACCAGATGGGGGGGCAGGAGATACGCAGTATTTT
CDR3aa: CASSVAPDGGAGDTQYF

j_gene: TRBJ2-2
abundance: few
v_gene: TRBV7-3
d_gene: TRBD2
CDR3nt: TGTGCCAGCAGCTCCGGACTAGCGAATACCGGGGAGCTGTTTTTT
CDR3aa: CASSSGLANTGELFF

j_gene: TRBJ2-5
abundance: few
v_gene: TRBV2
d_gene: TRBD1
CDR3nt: TGTGCCACCCCGACAGGGGAGACCCAGTACTTC
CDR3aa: CATPTGETQYF

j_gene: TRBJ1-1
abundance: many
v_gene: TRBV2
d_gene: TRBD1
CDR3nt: TGTGCCAGGCTGGGACAGGGGGCGGGAGGCACTGAAGCTTTCTTT
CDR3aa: CARLGQGAGGTEAFF

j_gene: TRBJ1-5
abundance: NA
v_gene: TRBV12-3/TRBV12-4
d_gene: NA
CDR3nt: TGTGCCAGCAGTATAAACAGGGAGGGTCAGCCCCAGCATTTT
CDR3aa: CASSINREGQPQHF

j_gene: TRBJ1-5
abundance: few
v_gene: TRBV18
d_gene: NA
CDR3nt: TGTGCCAGCTCACCGGGGCAGGGGTTGGAGCCCCAGCATTTT
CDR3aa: CASSPGQGLEPQHF

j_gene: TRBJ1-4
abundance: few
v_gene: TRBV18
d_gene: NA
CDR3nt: TGTGCCAGCTCACGGGCAGTTGGTGAAAAACTGTTTTTT
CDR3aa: CASSRAVGEKLFF

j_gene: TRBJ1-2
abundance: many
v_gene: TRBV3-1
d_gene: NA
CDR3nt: TGTGCCAGCAGCCAAAGAGGCGACAGCGACTATGGCTACACCTTC
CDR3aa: CASSQRGDSDYGYTF

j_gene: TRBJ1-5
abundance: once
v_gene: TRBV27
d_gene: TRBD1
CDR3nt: TGTGCCAGCAGTATACAGGGGGAGTATCAGCCCCAGCATTTT
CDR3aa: CASSIQGEYQPQHF

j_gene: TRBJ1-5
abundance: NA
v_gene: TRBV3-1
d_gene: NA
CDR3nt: TGTGCCAGCAGCCAAGACCGACAGCCCACAGATACGCAGCATTTT
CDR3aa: CASSQDRQPTDTQHF

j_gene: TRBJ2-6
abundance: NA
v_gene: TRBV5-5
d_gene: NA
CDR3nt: TGTGCCAGCAGCTCCAGGTACGGGGCCAACGTCCTGACTTTC
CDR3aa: CASSSRYGANVLTF

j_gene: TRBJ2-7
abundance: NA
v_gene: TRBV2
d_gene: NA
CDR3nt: TGTGCCAGCAGTGAATGGGTAATAATGGACGAGCAGTACTTC
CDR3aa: CASSEWVIMDEQYF

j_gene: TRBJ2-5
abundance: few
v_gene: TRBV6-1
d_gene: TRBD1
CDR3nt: TGTGCCAGCAGCAACGGCAGGGGGCGCGGAGAGACCCAGTACTTC
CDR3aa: CASSNGRGRGETQYF

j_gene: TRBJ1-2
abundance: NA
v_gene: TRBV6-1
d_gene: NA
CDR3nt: TGTGCCAGCAGGACCCTGCTGTATGGCTACACCTTC
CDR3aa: CASRTLLYGYTF

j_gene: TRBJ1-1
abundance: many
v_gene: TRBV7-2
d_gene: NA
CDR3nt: TGTGCCAGCAGACGGGACTTGAACACTGAAGCTTTCTTT
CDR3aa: CASRRDLNTEAFF

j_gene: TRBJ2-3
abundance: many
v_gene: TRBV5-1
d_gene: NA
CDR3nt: TGCGCCAGCAGCTCGCGGTATAGCACAGATACGCAGTATTTT
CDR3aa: CASSSRYSTDTQYF

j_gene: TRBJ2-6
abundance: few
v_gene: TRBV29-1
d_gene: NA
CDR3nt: TGCAGCGTTGAAGAGTGGGGGGCCAACGTCCTGACTTTC
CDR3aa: CSVEEWGANVLTF

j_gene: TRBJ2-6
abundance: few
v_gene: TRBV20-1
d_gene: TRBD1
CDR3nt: TGCAGTGCGCAGACAGGGGCTGGGGCCAACGTCCTGACTTTC
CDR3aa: CSAQTGAGANVLTF

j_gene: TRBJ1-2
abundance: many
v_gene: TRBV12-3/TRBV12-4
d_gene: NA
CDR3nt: TGTGCCAGCAGTTTTCGGCAGGGGTATGGCTACACCTTC
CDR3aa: CASSFRQGYGYTF

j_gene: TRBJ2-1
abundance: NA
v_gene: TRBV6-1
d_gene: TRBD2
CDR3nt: TGTGCCAGCTCTGGCTTACCCAAAGTCGCGGGAGGCCTCCGCTACAATGAGCAGTTCTTC
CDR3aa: CASSGLPKVAGGLRYNEQFF

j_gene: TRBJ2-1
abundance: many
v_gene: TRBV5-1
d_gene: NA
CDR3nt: TGCGCCAGCAGCTTAGTCGGGCCCGGGGGAGGCGATGAGCAGTTCTTC
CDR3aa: CASSLVGPGGGDEQFF

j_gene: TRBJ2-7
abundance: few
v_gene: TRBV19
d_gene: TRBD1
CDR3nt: TGTGCCAGTAGCCATAACCTGGGACAGGGGGTCTACGAGCAGTACTTC
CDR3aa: CASSHNLGQGVYEQYF

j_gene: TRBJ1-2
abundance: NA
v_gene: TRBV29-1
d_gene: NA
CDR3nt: TGCAGCGTTGAATTGCCCCGACAGGCCCGCTACACCTTC
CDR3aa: CSVELPRQARYTF

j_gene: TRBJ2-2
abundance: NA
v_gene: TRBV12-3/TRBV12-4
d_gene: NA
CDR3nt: TGTGCCAGCAGACTAGGGTTTACCGGGGAGCTGTTTTTT
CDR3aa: CASRLGFTGELFF

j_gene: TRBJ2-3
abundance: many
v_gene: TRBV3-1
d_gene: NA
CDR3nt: TGTGCCAGCAGCCAAGAAGGAGGGCAGTATTTT
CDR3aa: CASSQEGGQYF

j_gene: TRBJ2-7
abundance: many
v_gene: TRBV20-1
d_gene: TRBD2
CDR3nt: TGCAGTGCTAGAGATCTTGGGACTAGTCTCTCCTACGAGCAGTACTTC
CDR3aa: CSARDLGTSLSYEQYF

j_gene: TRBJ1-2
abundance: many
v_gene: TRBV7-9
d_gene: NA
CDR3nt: TGTGCCAGCAGCCCGACGGACTTCTATGGCTACACCTTC
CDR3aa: CASSPTDFYGYTF